This is a list of T cell receptor beta chains from one sample in a study of identifying expanded T cells in peripheral blood. The repertoire was sequenced with immunoSEQ multiplex PCR; TCRdb's copy has only in-frame clones and lacks some. In the table there are tens of thousands of clones, 80% to 90% of which are singletons. Material: blood. The receptors shown here come from a person aged 18 to 70 in good health. The CDR3 runs from the conserved cysteine through the conserved F or W. Fields, in order: V gene, D gene, clone size, J gene, CDR3 DNA, CDR3 protein. The D gene is left open where the match is weak. Part of the rows lack a size; the others show once, few, many or a class for expanded clones.

>TRBV6-5|NA|few|TRBJ1-1
TGTGCCAGCAGTGGGGGAGGCACCAACACTGAAGCTTTCTTT
CASSGGGTNTEAFF
>TRBV28|NA|NA|TRBJ2-4
TGTGCCAGCAGTTTGAAAAACATTCAGTACTTC
CASSLKNIQYF
>TRBV28|TRBD1|NA|TRBJ1-2
TGTGCCAGCAGTTCCCCGGCCGGGACAGGGAGTAACTATGGCTACACCTTC
CASSSPAGTGSNYGYTF
>TRBV5-1|NA|NA|TRBJ2-3
TGCGCCAGCAGCTTTGAGGGCAGGAGAATAGATACGCAGTATTTT
CASSFEGRRIDTQYF
>TRBV21-1|NA|NA|TRBJ2-7
TGTGCCAGCAGCAAAAGGGACAGGAGCTCCTACGAGCAGTACTTC
CASSKRDRSSYEQYF
>TRBV10-3|NA|NA|TRBJ2-7
TGTGCCATCAGTGAGTCCAGGGGTTTGGAGGACGAGCAGTACTTC
CAISESRGLEDEQYF
>TRBV23-1|TRBD2|NA|TRBJ2-5
TGCGCCAGCAGTCAATCGAGGCGAGCGGGAGGCCAAGAGACCCAGTACTTC
CASSQSRRAGGQETQYF
>TRBV18|TRBD1|NA|TRBJ1-2
TGTGCCAGCTCACCAGGACAGGGGAGTTATGGCTACACCTTC
CASSPGQGSYGYTF
>TRBV5-1|NA|few|TRBJ2-3
TGCGCCAGCGTCCTTAGCGGAGACCGCACAGATACGCAGTATTTT
CASVLSGDRTDTQYF
>TRBV28|TRBD2|NA|TRBJ2-1
TGTGCCAATAGAGCGGGAGGGCCGGTGGGGAATGAGCAGTTCTTC
CANRAGGPVGNEQFF
>TRBV18|NA|few|TRBJ1-2
TGTGCCAGCTCACTCAACAGGGCCTTAGGAGGCTACACCTTC
CASSLNRALGGYTF
>TRBV19|TRBD1|NA|TRBJ2-6
TGTGCCAGTAGTATAGGACAGGGGGTCGTCCGGGCCAACGTCCTGACTTTC
CASSIGQGVVRANVLTF
>TRBV4-1|TRBD2|NA|TRBJ2-5
TGCGCCAGCAGCCAAGGAAAGGGACTAGCGGGAGGGGTGGAGACCCAGTACTTC
CASSQGKGLAGGVETQYF
>TRBV27|TRBD2|NA|TRBJ2-7
TGTGCCAGTCAGGGACTAGCGGGATTAAGTCCCCTCCTCGGCGAGCAGTACTTC
CASQGLAGLSPLLGEQYF
>TRBV6-5|NA|NA|TRBJ1-1
TGTGCCAGCAGTTACTTAGGGACGGAAGACACTGAAGCTTTCTTT
CASSYLGTEDTEAFF
>TRBV28|NA|NA|TRBJ1-2
TGTGCCAGCACCCTTTTTCCGGGGTCTGGCTACACCTTC
CASTLFPGSGYTF
>TRBV11-1|TRBD1|NA|TRBJ1-5
TGTGCCAGCAGCCTCGCCGAGACAGGGCTCCTCAAACAGCCCCAGCATTTT
CASSLAETGLLKQPQHF
>TRBV11-2|TRBD2|NA|TRBJ2-7
TGTGCCAGCAGCTCGGGACTAGCGGGAGGGCCGCCTAATCAATTC
CASSSGLAGGPPNQF
>TRBV28|NA|few|TRBJ1-1
TGTGCCAGCAGTTTATTGGCCACTGAAGCTTTCTTT
CASSLLATEAFF
>TRBV5-1|NA|NA|TRBJ1-1
TGCGCCAGCAGCTTACCAGGGGTTGAAGCTTTCTTT
CASSLPGVEAFF
>TRBV4-2|NA|NA|TRBJ2-7
TGTGCCAGCAGCCAAGAGGTCGGCGGGGTCTACGAGCAGTACTTC
CASSQEVGGVYEQYF
>TRBV6-5|NA|NA|TRBJ1-1
TGTGCCAGCCGGGGGGGGGTCACCCCTGAGTTGATGGCTTTCTTT
CASRGGVTPELMAFF
>TRBV6-1|NA|NA|TRBJ2-7
TGTGCCAGCGAACGAGAGGCAGGGGGGACCTACGAGCAGTACTTC
CASEREAGGTYEQYF
>TRBV19|NA|NA|TRBJ2-2
TGTGCCAGTAGTCCCCGAGGGGACACCGGGGAGCTGTTTTTT
CASSPRGDTGELFF
>TRBV7-8|NA|NA|TRBJ2-5
TGTGCCAGCAGCCTGAGAATCGGGGTGGTAGAGACCCAGTACTTC
CASSLRIGVVETQYF
>TRBV5-1|TRBD2|NA|TRBJ2-3
TGCGCCAGCAGCTTGGATAGCGGGAGACGGGGAACAGATACGCAGTATTTT
CASSLDSGRRGTDTQYF
>TRBV5-1|TRBD1|many|TRBJ1-3
TGCGCCAGCAGCCTCCGGGACAGGGGGCAAGCAGAGTATTTT
CASSLRDRGQAEYF
>TRBV9|TRBD1|few|TRBJ2-3
TGTGCCAGCAGTTCCCTGGGACAGGGCACAGATACGCAGTATTTT
CASSSLGQGTDTQYF
>TRBV19|NA|NA|TRBJ2-1
TGTGCCAGTAGTATCACCTCTTACAATGAGCAGTTCTTC
CASSITSYNEQFF
>TRBV9|TRBD2|once|TRBJ2-5
TGTGCCAGCAGCGGACGGACTAGCGGTGACGAGACCCAGTACTTC
CASSGRTSGDETQYF
>TRBV6-5|NA|NA|TRBJ2-7
TGTGCCAGCAGTTCCGGGGGCGAAGCCTTATACGAGCAGTACTTC
CASSSGGEALYEQYF
>TRBV7-9|NA|NA|TRBJ2-1
TGTGCCAGCAGCTCTCGGCGGGAAGCCTACAATGAGCAGTTCTTC
CASSSRREAYNEQFF
>TRBV28|TRBD2|NA|TRBJ2-7
TGTGCCAGCAGTTCGGGGGGGCCGTACGAGCAGTACTTC
CASSSGGPYEQYF
>TRBV5-1|NA|NA|TRBJ2-1
TGCGCCAGCAGCTTGAGTCTCAATGAGCAGTTCTTC
CASSLSLNEQFF
>TRBV7-2|TRBD2|NA|TRBJ2-1
TGTGCCAGCAGCTTGGGACTAGTCAATGAGCAGTTCTTC
CASSLGLVNEQFF